This T cell receptor beta chain was profiled in a study of T cells in localized non-small cell lung cancer. As for this clone: The antigen is not known.

This CDR3 is 14 amino acids long. Trimming pared 5 bases from V and 7 bases from J, leaving 15 bases between. From germline, CDR1 is MNHEY and CDR2 SVGAGI. Study-wide points: It remains possible that heterogeneity exists, since only one tumor region was sequenced.

Produced via immunoSEQ multiplex PCR; TCRdb's table is partial and in-frame only. The repertoire holds fewer than 8,000 clones, with 80% to 95% as singletons. The rearrangement uses TRBV6-5 and TRBJ1-5; weak D call: TRBD1 (6 bases). The sequence came from a woman aged 40-75 years with stage I lung adenocarcinoma. The sample was peripheral blood, taken before any cancer treatment. The DNA for the CDR3 is TGTGCCAGCAGTCGGGATCCAGGGGCCCAGCCCCAGCATTTT. It yields the protein CASSRDPGAQPQHF.